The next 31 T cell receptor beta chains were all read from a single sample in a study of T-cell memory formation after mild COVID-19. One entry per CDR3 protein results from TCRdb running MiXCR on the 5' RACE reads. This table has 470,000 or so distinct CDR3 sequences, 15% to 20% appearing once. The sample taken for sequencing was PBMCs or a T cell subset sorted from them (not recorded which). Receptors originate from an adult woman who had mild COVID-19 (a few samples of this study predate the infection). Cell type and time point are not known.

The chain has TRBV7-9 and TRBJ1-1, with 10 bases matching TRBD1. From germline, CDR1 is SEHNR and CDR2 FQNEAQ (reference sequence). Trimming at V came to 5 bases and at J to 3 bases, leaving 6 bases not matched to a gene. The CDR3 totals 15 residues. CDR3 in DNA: TGTGCCAGCAGCCCCAGGGACAGGGGAGACACTGAAGCTTTCTTT. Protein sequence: CASSPRDRGDTEAFF. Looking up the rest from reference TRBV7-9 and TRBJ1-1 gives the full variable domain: DTGVSQNPRHKITKRGQNVTFRCDPISEHNRLYWYRQTLGQGPEFLTYFQNEAQLEKSRLLSDRFSAERPKGSFSTLEIQRTEQGDSAMYLCASSPRDRGDTEAFFGQGTRLTVV.

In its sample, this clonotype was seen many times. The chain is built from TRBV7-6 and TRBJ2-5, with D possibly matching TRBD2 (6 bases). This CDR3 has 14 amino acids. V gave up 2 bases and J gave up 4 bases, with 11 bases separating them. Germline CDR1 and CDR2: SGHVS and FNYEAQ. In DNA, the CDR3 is TGTGCCAGCAGCTTAACGGGAGTTGGAGAGACCCAGTACTTC. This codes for CASSLTGVGETQYF.

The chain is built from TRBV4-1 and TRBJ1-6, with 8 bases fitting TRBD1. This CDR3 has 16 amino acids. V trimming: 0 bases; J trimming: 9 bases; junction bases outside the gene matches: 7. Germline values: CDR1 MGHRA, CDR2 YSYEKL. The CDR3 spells CASSQDARGRGSPLHF. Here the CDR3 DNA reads TGCGCCAGCAGCCAAGATGCCAGGGGGCGCGGTTCACCCCTCCACTTT.

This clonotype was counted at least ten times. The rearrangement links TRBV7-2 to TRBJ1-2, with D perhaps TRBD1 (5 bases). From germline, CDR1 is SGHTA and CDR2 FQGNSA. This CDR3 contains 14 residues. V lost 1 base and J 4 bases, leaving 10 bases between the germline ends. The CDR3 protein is CASSLERGPYGYTF. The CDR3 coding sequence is TGTGCCAGCAGCTTAGAGAGGGGACCCTATGGCTACACCTTC.

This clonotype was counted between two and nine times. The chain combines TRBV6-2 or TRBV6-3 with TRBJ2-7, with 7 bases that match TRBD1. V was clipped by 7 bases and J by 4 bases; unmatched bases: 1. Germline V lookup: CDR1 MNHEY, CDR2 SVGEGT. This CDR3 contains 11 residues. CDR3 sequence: CASTTGYEQYF. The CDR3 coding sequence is TGTGCCAGCACGACAGGGTACGAGCAGTACTTC.

CDR3 bases: TGCGCCAGCCGACCGGTCACAGGGGACCCTGGAAACACCATATATTTT. Its translation is CASRPVTGDPGNTIYF. The V gene is TRBV4-1, the J gene TRBJ1-3, with TRBD1 matching over 7 bases. The J segment lost 2 bases and the V segment lost 8 bases, leaving 12 bases of the junction unmatched. Germline V gives CDR1 MGHRA, CDR2 YSYEKL. This CDR3 has 16 amino acids.

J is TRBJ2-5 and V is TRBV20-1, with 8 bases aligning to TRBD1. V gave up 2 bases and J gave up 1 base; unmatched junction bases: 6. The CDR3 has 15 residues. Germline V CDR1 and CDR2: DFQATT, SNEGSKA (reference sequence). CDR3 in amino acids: CSARRTGTFQETQYF. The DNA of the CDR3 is TGCAGTGCTAGACGGACAGGGACCTTCCAAGAGACCCAGTACTTC.

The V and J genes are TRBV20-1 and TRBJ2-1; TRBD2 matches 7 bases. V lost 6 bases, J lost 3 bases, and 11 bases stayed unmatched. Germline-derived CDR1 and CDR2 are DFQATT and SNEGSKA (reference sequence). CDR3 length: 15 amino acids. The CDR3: CSAKPGTNIYNEQFF. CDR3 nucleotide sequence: TGCAGTGCAAAACCCGGGACTAATATCTACAATGAGCAGTTCTTC.

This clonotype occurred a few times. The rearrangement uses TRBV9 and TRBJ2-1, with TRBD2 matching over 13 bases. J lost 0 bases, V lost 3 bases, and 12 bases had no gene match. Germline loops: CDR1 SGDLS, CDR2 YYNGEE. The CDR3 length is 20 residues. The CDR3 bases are TGTGCCAGCAGCGGGACCGGGACTAGCGGGATGGGCCTCTCCTACAATGAGCAGTTCTTC. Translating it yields CASSGTGTSGMGLSYNEQFF.

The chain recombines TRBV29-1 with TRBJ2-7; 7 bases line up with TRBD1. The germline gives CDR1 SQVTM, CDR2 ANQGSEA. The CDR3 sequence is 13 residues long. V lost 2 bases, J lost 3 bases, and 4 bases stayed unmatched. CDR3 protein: CSVEMRQGYEQYF. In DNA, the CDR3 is TGCAGCGTTGAAATGAGACAGGGCTACGAGCAGTACTTC.

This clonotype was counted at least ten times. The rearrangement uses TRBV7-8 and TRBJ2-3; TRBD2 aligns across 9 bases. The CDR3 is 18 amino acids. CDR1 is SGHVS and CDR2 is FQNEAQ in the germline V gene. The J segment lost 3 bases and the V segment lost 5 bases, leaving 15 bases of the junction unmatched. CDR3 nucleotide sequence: TGTGCCAGCAGCCATTTAATTCCAGCGGGAGGTATGACAGATACGCAGTATTTT. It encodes CASSHLIPAGGMTDTQYF.

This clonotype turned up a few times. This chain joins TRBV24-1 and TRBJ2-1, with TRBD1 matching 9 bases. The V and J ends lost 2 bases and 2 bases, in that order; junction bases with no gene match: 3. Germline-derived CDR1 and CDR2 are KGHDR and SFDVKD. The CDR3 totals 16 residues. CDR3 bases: TGTGCCACCAGTGATTCCGGGACAGGGACCTACAATGAGCAGTTCTTC. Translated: CATSDSGTGTYNEQFF.

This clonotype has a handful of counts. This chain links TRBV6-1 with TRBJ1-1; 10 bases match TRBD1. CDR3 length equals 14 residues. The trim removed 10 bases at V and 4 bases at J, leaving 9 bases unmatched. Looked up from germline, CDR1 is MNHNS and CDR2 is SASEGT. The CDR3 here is CAIRQGAGGTEAFF. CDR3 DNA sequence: TGTGCCATCCGACAGGGGGCGGGAGGCACTGAAGCTTTCTTT.

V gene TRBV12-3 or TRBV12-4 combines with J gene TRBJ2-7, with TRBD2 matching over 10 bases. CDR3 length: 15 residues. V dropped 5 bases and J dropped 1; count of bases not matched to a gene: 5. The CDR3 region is CASSPGLARSYEQYF. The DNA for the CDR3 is TGTGCCAGCAGTCCGGGACTAGCGCGTTCCTACGAGCAGTACTTC.

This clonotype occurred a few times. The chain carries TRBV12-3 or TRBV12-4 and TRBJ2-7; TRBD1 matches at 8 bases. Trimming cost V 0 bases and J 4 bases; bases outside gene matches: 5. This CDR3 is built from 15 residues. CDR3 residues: CASSLAGQGEYEQYF. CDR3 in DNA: TGTGCCAGCAGTTTAGCTGGACAGGGAGAATACGAGCAGTACTTC.

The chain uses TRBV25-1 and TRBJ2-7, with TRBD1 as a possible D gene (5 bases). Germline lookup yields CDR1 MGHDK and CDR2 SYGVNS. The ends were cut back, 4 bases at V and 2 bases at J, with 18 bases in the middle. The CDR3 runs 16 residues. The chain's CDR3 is CASSVSPDSFPYEQYF. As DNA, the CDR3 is TGTGCCAGCAGTGTTTCCCCTGACAGTTTTCCCTACGAGCAGTACTTC.

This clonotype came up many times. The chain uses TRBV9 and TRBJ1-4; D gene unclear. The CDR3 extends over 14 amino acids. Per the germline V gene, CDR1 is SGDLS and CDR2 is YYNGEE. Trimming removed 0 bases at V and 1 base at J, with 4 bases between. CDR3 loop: CASSVDETNEKLFF. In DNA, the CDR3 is TGTGCCAGCAGCGTAGACGAAACTAATGAAAAACTGTTTTTT.

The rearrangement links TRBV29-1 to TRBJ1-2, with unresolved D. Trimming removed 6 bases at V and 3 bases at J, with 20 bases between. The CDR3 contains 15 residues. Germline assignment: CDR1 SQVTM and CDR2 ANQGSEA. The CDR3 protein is CSVLMGMEAYYGYTF. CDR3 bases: TGCAGCGTGCTGATGGGGATGGAGGCGTACTATGGCTACACCTTC.

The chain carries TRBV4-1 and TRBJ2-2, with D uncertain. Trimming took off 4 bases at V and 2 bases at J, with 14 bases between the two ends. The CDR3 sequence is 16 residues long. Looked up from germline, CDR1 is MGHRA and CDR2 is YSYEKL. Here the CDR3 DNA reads TGCGCCAGCAGCCCTGGCGGCGGCAGCAACACCGGGGAGCTGTTTTTT. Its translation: CASSPGGGSNTGELFF.

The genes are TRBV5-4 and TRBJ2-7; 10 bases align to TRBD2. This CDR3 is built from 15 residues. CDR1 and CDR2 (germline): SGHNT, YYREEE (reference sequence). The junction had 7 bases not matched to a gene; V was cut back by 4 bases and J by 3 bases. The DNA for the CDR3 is TGTGCCAGCAGCCGCACTAGCGGGAAGGTCTACGAGCAGTACTTC. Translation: CASSRTSGKVYEQYF. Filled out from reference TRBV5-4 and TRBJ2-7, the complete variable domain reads ETGVTQSPTHLIKTRGQQVTLRCSSQSGHNTVSWYQQALGQGPQFIFQYYREEENGRGNFPPRFSGLQFPNYSSELNVNALELDDSALYLCASSRTSGKVYEQYFGPGTRLTVT.

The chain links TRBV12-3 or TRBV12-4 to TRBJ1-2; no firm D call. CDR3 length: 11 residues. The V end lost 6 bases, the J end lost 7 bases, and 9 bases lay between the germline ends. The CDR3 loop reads CASSSNTGYTF. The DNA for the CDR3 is TGTGCCAGCAGCTCGAACACTGGCTACACCTTC.

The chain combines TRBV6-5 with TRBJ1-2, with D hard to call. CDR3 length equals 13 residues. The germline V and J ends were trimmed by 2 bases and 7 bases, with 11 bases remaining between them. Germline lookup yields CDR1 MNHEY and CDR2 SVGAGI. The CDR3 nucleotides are TGTGCCAGCAGTTACGACGGCCTCCTTGGCTACACCTTC. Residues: CASSYDGLLGYTF.

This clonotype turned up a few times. CDR3 nucleotides: TGTGCCAGCAGCTTAGCAGACGTTAGGACAGGGGATCGGGAGACCCAGTACTTC. Its protein product is CASSLADVRTGDRETQYF. The J gene is TRBJ2-5, the V gene TRBV7-9; TRBD1 matches at 9 bases. J lost 5 bases, V lost 0 bases, and 13 bases had no gene match. The CDR3 length is 18 residues. Germline assignment: CDR1 SEHNR and CDR2 FQNEAQ (reference sequence). Together with reference TRBV7-9 and TRBJ2-5, the CDR3 gives the full variable domain: DTGVSQNPRHKITKRGQNVTFRCDPISEHNRLYWYRQTLGQGPEFLTYFQNEAQLEKSRLLSDRFSAERPKGSFSTLEIQRTEQGDSAMYLCASSLADVRTGDRETQYFGPGTRLLVL.

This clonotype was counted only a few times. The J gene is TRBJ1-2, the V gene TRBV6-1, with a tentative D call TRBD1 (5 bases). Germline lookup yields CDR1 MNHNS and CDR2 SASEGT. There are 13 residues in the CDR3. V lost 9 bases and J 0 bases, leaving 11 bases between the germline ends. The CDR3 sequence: CASQMTANYGYTF. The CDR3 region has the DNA TGTGCCAGTCAGATGACAGCTAACTATGGCTACACCTTC.

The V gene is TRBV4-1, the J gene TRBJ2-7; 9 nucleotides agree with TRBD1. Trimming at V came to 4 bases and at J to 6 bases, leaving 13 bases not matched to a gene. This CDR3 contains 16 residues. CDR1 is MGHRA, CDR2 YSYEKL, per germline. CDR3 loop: CASSPSTGTGFLEQYF. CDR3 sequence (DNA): TGCGCCAGCAGCCCGAGCACCGGGACAGGGTTCCTCGAGCAGTACTTC.

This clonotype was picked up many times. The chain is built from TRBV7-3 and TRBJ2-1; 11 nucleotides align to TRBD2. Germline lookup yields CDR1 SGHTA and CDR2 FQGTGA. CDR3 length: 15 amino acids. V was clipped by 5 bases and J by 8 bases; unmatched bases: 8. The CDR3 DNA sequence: TGTGCCAGCAGCCAGACTAGCGGGGCGGTCGATGAGCAGTTCTTC. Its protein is CASSQTSGAVDEQFF.

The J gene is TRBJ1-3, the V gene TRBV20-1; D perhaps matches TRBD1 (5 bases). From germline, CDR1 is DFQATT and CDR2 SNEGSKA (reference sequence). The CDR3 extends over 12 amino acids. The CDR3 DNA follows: TGCTCCGTCGGGACTTCTGGAAACACCATATATTTT. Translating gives CSVGTSGNTIYF.

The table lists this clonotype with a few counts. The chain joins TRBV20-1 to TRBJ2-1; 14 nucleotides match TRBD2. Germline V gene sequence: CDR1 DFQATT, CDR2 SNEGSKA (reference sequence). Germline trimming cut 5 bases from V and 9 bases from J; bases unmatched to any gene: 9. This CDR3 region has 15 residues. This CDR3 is CSALPTSGRVGEQFF. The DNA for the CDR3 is TGCAGTGCTTTGCCGACTAGCGGGAGGGTCGGTGAGCAGTTCTTC.

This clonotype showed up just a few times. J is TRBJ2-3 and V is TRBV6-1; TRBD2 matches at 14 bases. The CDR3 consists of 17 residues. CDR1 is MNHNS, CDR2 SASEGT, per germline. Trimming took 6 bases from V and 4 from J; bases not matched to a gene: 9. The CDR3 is CASSTGTSGRIADTQYF. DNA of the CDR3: TGTGCCAGCAGCACCGGGACTAGCGGGAGAATCGCAGATACGCAGTATTTT.

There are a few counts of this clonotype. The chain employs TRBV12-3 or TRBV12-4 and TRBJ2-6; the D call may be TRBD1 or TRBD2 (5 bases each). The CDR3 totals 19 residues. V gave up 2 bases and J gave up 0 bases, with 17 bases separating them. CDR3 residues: CASSLSPLGDHSGANVLTF. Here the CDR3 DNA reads TGTGCCAGCAGTTTAAGCCCTTTAGGGGACCACTCTGGGGCCAACGTCCTGACTTTC.

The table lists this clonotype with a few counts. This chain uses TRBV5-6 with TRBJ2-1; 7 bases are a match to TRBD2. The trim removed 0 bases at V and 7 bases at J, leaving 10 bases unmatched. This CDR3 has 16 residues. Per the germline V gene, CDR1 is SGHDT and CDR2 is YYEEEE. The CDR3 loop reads CASSLDVAGRGNEQFF. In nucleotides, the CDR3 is TGTGCCAGCAGCTTGGATGTAGCGGGCCGGGGAAATGAGCAGTTCTTC.